This T cell receptor beta chain stems from a study of cytomegalovirus exposure and HLA in healthy donors. The study ran its PCR with 60 Vbeta and 13 Jbeta primers. TCRdb keeps only in-frame clones here, not all; method: immunoSEQ multiplex PCR. The table includes about 160,000 clones, approximately 88% detected once. This clonotype was sampled from a woman under 30 in good health and CMV-seronegative. The material sequenced was PBMCs.

CDR3 region: CASRTRGPGRKLFF. The DNA for the CDR3 is TGTGCCAGCAGGACCAGGGGGCCCGGTCGGAAACTGTTTTTT. The V call is TRBV28, the J call TRBJ1-4; 8 positions agree with TRBD1. Germline V gives CDR1 MDHEN, CDR2 SYDVKM. V was pared by 6 bases and J by 11 bases, with 11 bases of the junction left unmatched. This CDR3 is 14 amino acids long.